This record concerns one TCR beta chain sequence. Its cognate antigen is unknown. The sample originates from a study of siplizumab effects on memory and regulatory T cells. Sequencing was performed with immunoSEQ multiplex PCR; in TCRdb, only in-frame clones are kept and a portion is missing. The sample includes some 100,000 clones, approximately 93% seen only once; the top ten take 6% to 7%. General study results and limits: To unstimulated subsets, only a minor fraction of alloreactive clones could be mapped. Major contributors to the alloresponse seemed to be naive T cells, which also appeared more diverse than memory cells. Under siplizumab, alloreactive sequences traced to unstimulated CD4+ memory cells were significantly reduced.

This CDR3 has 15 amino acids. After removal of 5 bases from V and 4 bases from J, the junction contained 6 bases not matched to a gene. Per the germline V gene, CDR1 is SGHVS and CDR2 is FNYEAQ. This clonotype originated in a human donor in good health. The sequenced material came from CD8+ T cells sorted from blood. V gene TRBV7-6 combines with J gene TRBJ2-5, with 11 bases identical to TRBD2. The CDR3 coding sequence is TGTGCCAGCAGCCAACTAGCGGGAGAGGGAGAGACCCAGTACTTC. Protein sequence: CASSQLAGEGETQYF. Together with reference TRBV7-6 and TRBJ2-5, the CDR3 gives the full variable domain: GAGVSQSPRYKVTKRGQDVALRCDPISGHVSLYWYRQALGQGPEFLTYFNYEAQQDKSGLPNDRFSAERPEGSISTLTIQRTEQRDSAMYRCASSQLAGEGETQYFGPGTRLLVL.